This T cell receptor beta chain emerged from a study of blood T cell repertoires in COVID-19. Study background: COVID-19 samples from acute and convalescent phases originated in the United States, Italy and Spain. PBMCs, B-cell-depleted T cells, or T cells provided the cDNA or gDNA that made up the material.

Participants had their cohort set by participant-reported clinical history. Sequencing used immunoSEQ multiplex PCR; TCRdb keeps in-frame clones, though not all of them. The table shows 350,000 to 450,000 clones, with around 89% occurring only once. CDR1 is KGHSH, CDR2 LQKENI, per germline. V shed 6 bases and J 7 bases; nucleotides not matched to a gene: 7. This CDR3 is 15 amino acids long. The V and J genes are TRBV18 and TRBJ1-4; 11 bases match TRBD1. The sample consisted of PBMCs or T cells enriched from blood (not recorded which). The TCR comes from a man aged 30 to 39 who had recovered from COVID-19. The CDR3 here is CASSPGTGGFEKLFF. DNA of the CDR3: TGTGCCAGCTCTCCCGGGACAGGGGGTTTTGAAAAACTGTTTTTT.